The 24 T cell receptor beta chains given below trace back to one sample, sequenced in a study of blood T cell repertoires in COVID-19. The assay was immunoSEQ multiplex PCR, and TCRdb's table has in-frame clones only and misses some. The top ten hold more than 2% of the sample, which has about 210,000 clones, roughly 85% seen once. Sequencing was done on a sample of peripheral blood. The receptor source for this set is a woman in her seventies with COVID-19, enrolled during active disease.

V and J are TRBV21-1 and TRBJ1-5; TRBD1 is taken as the D call from the table, unchecked against the DNA. TRBV21-1 is labeled a pseudogene. This CDR3 has 18 residues. CDR3 loop: CASSKRFRGSEVYQPQHF. CDR3 in DNA: TGTGCCAGCAGCAAAAGATTTAGGGGCAGTGAGGTCTATCAGCCCCAGCATTTT.

This clone was seen a single time. The genes are TRBV27 and TRBJ2-5; 8 bases agree with TRBD2. Germline V gene data show CDR1 as MNHEY and CDR2 as SMNVEV (reference sequence). The junction had 5 bases not matched to a gene; V was cut back by 3 bases and J by 2 bases. This CDR3 spans 15 amino acids. The CDR3 loop is CASSLNSGVQETQYF. The CDR3 coding sequence is TGTGCCAGCAGTTTGAATAGCGGGGTTCAAGAGACCCAGTACTTC.

The chain couples TRBV19 to TRBJ2-5; the D is unclear. CDR3 size: 14 residues. The V end was cut by 0 bases, the J end by 1 base, with 6 bases between. Germline lookup yields CDR1 LNHDA and CDR2 SQIVND (reference sequence). The CDR3 protein is CASSIDTAQETQYF. As DNA, the CDR3 is TGTGCCAGTAGTATAGATACAGCCCAAGAGACCCAGTACTTC. The full variable domain, rest sourced from reference TRBV19 and TRBJ2-5, is DGGITQSPKYLFRKEGQNVTLSCEQNLNHDAMYWYRQDPGQGLRLIYYSQIVNDFQKGDIAEGYSVSREKKESFPLTVTSAQKNPTAFYLCASSIDTAQETQYFGPGTRLLVL.

The CDR3 coding sequence is TGTGCCAGCAGCCAAGAACAGAATCAGCCCCAGCATTTT. Its translation: CASSQEQNQPQHF. The chain employs TRBV4-2 and TRBJ1-5; D unresolved. V gave up 0 bases and J gave up 4 bases, with 4 bases separating them. This CDR3 has 13 residues. The germline V gene has CDR1 LGHNA and CDR2 YNFKEQ.

The J gene is TRBJ2-5, the V gene TRBV27; 7 positions agree with TRBD2. The V gene end was trimmed by 5 bases and the J gene end by 5 bases; junction bases not matched to a gene: 17. There are 17 residues in the CDR3. Germline V gene sequence: CDR1 MNHEY, CDR2 SMNVEV (reference sequence). This chain's CDR3 is CASSPLGGGGPGETQYF. DNA for the CDR3: TGTGCCAGCAGTCCCCTAGGTGGGGGAGGGCCGGGGGAGACCCAGTACTTC.

The chain combines TRBV6-5 with TRBJ2-6, with D tentatively TRBD1 (6 bases). Germline-derived CDR1 and CDR2 are MNHEY and SVGAGI. V was pared by 6 bases and J by 2 bases, with 8 bases between. This CDR3 spans 14 amino acids. DNA of the CDR3: TGTGCCAGCAGAGGGGGAACTGGGGCCAACGTCCTGACTTTC. It yields the protein CASRGGTGANVLTF.

The chain recombines TRBV7-8 with TRBJ1-5; 7 bases fit TRBD1. CDR1 and CDR2 from the germline V gene are SGHVS and FQNEAQ. CDR3 size: 17 residues. V shed 1 base and J 0 bases; nucleotides not matched to a gene: 6. CDR3 region: CASSLVGTAASNQPQHF. The CDR3 region has the DNA TGTGCCAGCAGCTTAGTTGGGACAGCAGCTAGCAATCAGCCCCAGCATTTT.

This sequence joins TRBV5-1 and TRBJ2-1; tentatively, D is TRBD1 (5 bases). With 4 bases removed from V and 1 base from J, the gap between germline ends came to 9 bases. The germline V gene has CDR1 SGHRS and CDR2 YFSETQ. The length of the CDR3 is 14 residues. CDR3 nucleotide sequence: TGCGCCAGCAGCCCAGGGCCTTCCTACAATGAGCAGTTCTTC. Its translation: CASSPGPSYNEQFF.

The chain uses TRBV19 and TRBJ2-7; TRBD1 matches 7 bases. The V segment lost 4 bases and the J segment 2 bases; nucleotides outside the gene matches: 14. The CDR3 runs 17 residues. From germline, CDR1 is LNHDA and CDR2 SQIVND (reference sequence). CDR3 in amino acids: CASSTAWSQGVAYEQYF. The CDR3 nucleotides are TGTGCCAGTAGTACCGCTTGGAGTCAGGGGGTGGCCTACGAGCAGTACTTC.

The genes are TRBV4-3 and TRBJ2-7; D possibly corresponds to TRBD2 (6 bases). CDR3 length: 19 residues. Germline V gives CDR1 LGHNA, CDR2 YSLEER. Trimming stripped 0 bases from V and 3 bases from J, with 24 bases between. The CDR3 is CASSQEVPPTGGSSYEQYF. CDR3 DNA: TGCGCCAGCAGCCAAGAGGTTCCCCCCACTGGAGGGTCTAGCTACGAGCAGTACTTC.

This chain connects TRBV20-1 to TRBJ1-5; no clear D. Trimming left V 3 bases short and J 3 bases short, with 9 bases between. CDR1 DFQATT and CDR2 SNEGSKA come from the germline V gene (reference sequence). The CDR3 has 13 residues. The CDR3 here is CSASRSFNQPQHF. The DNA of the CDR3 is TGCAGTGCTAGTAGGAGTTTCAATCAGCCCCAGCATTTT.

This clone was seen only once. The rearrangement links TRBV27 to TRBJ1-6; 9 bases fit TRBD1. CDR1 MNHEY and CDR2 SMNVEV come from the germline V gene (reference sequence). The CDR3 loop spans 15 amino acids. V dropped 4 bases and J dropped 9; count of bases not matched to a gene: 7. The CDR3 spells CASSYYRGLGSPLHF. The CDR3 DNA follows: TGTGCCAGCAGTTATTACAGGGGGCTTGGTTCACCCCTCCACTTT.

V and J are TRBV5-5 and TRBJ1-1; D remains ambiguous. V was cut by 0 bases and J by 4 bases, with 10 bases left in between. The CDR3 totals 14 residues. From germline, CDR1 is SGHKS and CDR2 YYEKEE (reference sequence). As DNA, the CDR3 is TGTGCCAGCAGCTTGGCGGGTACGGGCACTGAAGCTTTCTTT. Its protein product is CASSLAGTGTEAFF.

The J gene is TRBJ2-2, the V gene TRBV24-1, with 10 bases matching TRBD2. The CDR3 extends over 19 amino acids. The V segment lost 4 bases and the J segment 0 bases; nucleotides outside the gene matches: 10. Per the germline V gene, CDR1 is KGHDR and CDR2 is SFDVKD. CDR3: CATSDPGGSGGANTGELFF. For the CDR3, the DNA is TGTGCCACCAGTGACCCTGGGGGAAGCGGGGGGGCGAACACCGGGGAGCTGTTTTTT.

This clone was seen only a few times. The V and J genes are TRBV6-5 and TRBJ1-1, with TRBD1 matching 9 bases. CDR1 is MNHEY and CDR2 is SVGAGI in the germline V gene. The CDR3 spans 13 residues. V dropped 6 bases and J dropped 7; count of bases not matched to a gene: 6. The CDR3 sequence is CASRWTGDGEAFF. The CDR3 DNA sequence: TGTGCCAGCAGATGGACAGGGGACGGTGAAGCTTTCTTT.

The chain couples TRBV7-9 to TRBJ2-1; tentatively, D is TRBD2 (5 bases). Trimming removed 4 bases from V and 2 bases from J, with 9 bases in between. CDR3 length: 14 amino acids. Per germline, CDR1 SEHNR and CDR2 FQNEAQ (reference sequence). In DNA, the CDR3 is TGTGCCAGCAGCTCTATACTAGCCTACAATGAGCAGTTCTTC. Its protein product is CASSSILAYNEQFF.

This clone was seen more than once but under ten times. The chain uses TRBV7-8 and TRBJ2-2, with 15 bases matching TRBD2. Trimming took 7 bases from V and 5 from J; bases not matched to a gene: 11. CDR3 size: 18 residues. The germline V gene has CDR1 SGHVS and CDR2 FQNEAQ. The CDR3 sequence is CASTPGLAGGLKTGELFF. DNA of the CDR3: TGTGCCAGCACCCCGGGACTAGCGGGAGGCTTGAAGACCGGGGAGCTGTTTTTT.

The chain recombines TRBV5-6 with TRBJ1-3, with D possibly TRBD1 on 6 matching bases. The V end was cut by 1 base, the J end by 0 bases, with 14 bases between. CDR1 is SGHDT and CDR2 is YYEEEE in the germline V gene. The CDR3 sequence is 17 residues long. CDR3 protein: CASSLTGSLSSGNTIYF. The CDR3 DNA sequence: TGTGCCAGCAGCTTGACAGGGTCCCTGAGCTCTGGAAACACCATATATTTT.

J is TRBJ1-2 and V is TRBV7-3; 7 bases are shared with TRBD1. Germline-derived CDR1 and CDR2 are SGHTA and FQGTGA. The CDR3 runs to 13 residues. After removal of 6 bases from V and 4 bases from J, the junction contained 5 bases not matched to a gene. The CDR3 DNA reads as TGTGCCAGCAGTCAAGACAGGGCCTATGGCTACACCTTC. As protein: CASSQDRAYGYTF.

The V call is TRBV10-2, the J call TRBJ2-1; TRBD2 agrees at 9 bases. This CDR3 spans 15 amino acids. V trimming: 7 bases; J trimming: 4 bases; junction bases outside the gene matches: 8. Germline CDR1 and CDR2: WSHSY and SAAADI. The CDR3 DNA reads TGCGCCAGCAAGGCTAGCGGGATCCCATACAATGAGCAGTTCTTC. As protein: CASKASGIPYNEQFF.

Points on this clone: The sample has other DNA sequences that encode this CDR3 too. The chain employs TRBV19 and TRBJ1-2, with unresolved D. Trimming removed 3 bases from V and 3 bases from J, with 8 bases in between. The CDR3 consists of 13 residues. CDR1 is LNHDA and CDR2 is SQIVND in the germline V gene (reference sequence). The CDR3 region has the DNA TGTGCCAGTAGTATCAACAGAGACTATGGCTACACCTTC. As protein: CASSINRDYGYTF.

V is TRBV30 and J is TRBJ2-7; 8 nucleotides match TRBD2. V was pared by 5 bases and J by 2 bases, with 8 bases of the junction left unmatched. CDR3 length: 14 amino acids. The germline V gene has CDR1 GTSNPN and CDR2 SVGIG (reference sequence). The CDR3 loop reads CAWGLAGGAYEQYF. The CDR3 bases are TGTGCCTGGGGCCTGGCGGGAGGCGCCTACGAGCAGTACTTC.

The chain recombines TRBV5-6 with TRBJ1-6; D ambiguous. This CDR3 has 12 amino acids. V was shortened by 4 bases and J by 7 bases, with 6 bases between the two germline ends. Per germline, CDR1 SGHDT and CDR2 YYEEEE. DNA for the CDR3: TGTGCCAGCAGCCCACAAAATTCACCCCTCCACTTT. This sequence encodes CASSPQNSPLHF.

The V and J genes are TRBV29-1 and TRBJ2-1, with 7 bases fitting TRBD2. This CDR3 has 13 amino acids. Trimming cost V 7 bases and J 6 bases; bases outside gene matches: 9. Looked up from germline, CDR1 is SQVTM and CDR2 is ANQGSEA. As DNA, the CDR3 is TGCAGCGCCCGAATTTCGGGGGGCAATGAGCAGTTCTTC. Amino acids: CSARISGGNEQFF.